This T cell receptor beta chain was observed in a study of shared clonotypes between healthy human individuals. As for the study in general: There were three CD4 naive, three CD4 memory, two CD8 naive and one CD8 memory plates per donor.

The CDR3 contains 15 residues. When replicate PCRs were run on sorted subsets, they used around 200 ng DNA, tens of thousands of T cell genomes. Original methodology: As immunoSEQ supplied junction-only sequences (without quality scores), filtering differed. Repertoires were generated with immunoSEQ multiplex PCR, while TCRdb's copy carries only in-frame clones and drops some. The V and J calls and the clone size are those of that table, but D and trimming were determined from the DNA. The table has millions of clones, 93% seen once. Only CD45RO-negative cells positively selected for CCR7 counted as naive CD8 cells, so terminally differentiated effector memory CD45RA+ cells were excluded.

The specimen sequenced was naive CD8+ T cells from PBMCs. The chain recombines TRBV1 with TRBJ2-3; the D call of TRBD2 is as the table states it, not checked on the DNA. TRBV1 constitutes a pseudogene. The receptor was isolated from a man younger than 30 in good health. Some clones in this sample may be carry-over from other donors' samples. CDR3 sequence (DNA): TGCACCAGCAGCCAAGATAAGGCGGGCACAGATACGCAGTATTTT. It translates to CTSSQDKAGTDTQYF.